The clone carrying this T cell receptor beta chain came up once. Method: immunoSEQ multiplex PCR; TCRdb's copy keeps in-frame clones and lacks some. The data hold some 19,000 clones, with over 70% observed a single time. Regarding treatment: randomized to nivolumab then ipilimumab (arm A) or the reverse (arm B). This entry is derived from a study of sequential checkpoint blockade in melanoma. The sample in question was CD8+ T cells sorted from blood (inferred from file names), obtained from a patient given nivolumab and ipilimumab in sequence. The origin of this receptor is a human donor with melanoma.

CDR3 DNA sequence: TGTGCCAGCAGTTCGGGTGAGCAGTTCTTC. This codes for CASSSGEQFF. The V gene is TRBV6-6, the J gene TRBJ2-1; D is ambiguous. This CDR3 region has 10 residues. V was cut by 4 bases and J by 9 bases, with 4 bases left in between. Per the germline V gene, CDR1 is MNHNY and CDR2 is SVGAGI (reference sequence).